The sequence of this T cell receptor (beta chain) was determined in a study of blood T cell repertoires in COVID-19. In the study overall: Sites across the United States, Italy and Spain contributed samples from acute and convalescent COVID-19. The analysed material was cDNA or gDNA that came from T cells, B-cell-depleted T cells, or PBMCs.

Clones were read by immunoSEQ multiplex PCR, and TCRdb kept only the in-frame ones, dropping some. This sample carries under 200,000 clones, approximately 84% of them seen once, and the ten largest clones take roughly 8.3%. Germline V gene data show CDR1 as LNHDA and CDR2 as SQIVND (reference sequence). The CDR3 has 14 amino acids. V shed 3 bases and J shed 3 bases, with 8 bases lying between them. The sequenced sample was peripheral blood. The source of this sequence is a woman aged 55-69 years with COVID-19, enrolled during active disease. The chain employs TRBV19 and TRBJ1-4; D is perhaps TRBD1 (6 bases). As DNA, the CDR3 is TGTGCCAGTAGTATGGGGGGGCCTAATGAAAAACTGTTTTTT. This gives the protein CASSMGGPNEKLFF.